A selection of T cell receptor beta chains follows, all from one sample in a study of regulatory T cells in long-lasting Graves disease. TCRdb re-derived calls from the multiplex PCR reads in MiXCR, one entry per CDR3 protein. The data hold 500,000 to 800,000 distinct CDR3 sequences, with around 30% observed a single time. The starting material was peripheral blood mononuclear cells (PBMCs), obtained when the disease was refractory, from a patient treated with antithyroid drugs. The receptors stem from a female donor with Graves disease. Each CDR3 is given without its conserved first and last residue.

v_call cdr3_length cdr3_aa
TRBV20-1 13 SARASPGQLDEAF
TRBV3-1 12 ASSRWSSTYEQY
TRBV30 11 AWSDQLDTEAF
TRBV29-1 11 SVNAGTGYEQY
TRBV27 11 ASSLSPHQPQH
TRBV19 12 ASSIRRGPTEAF
TRBV20-1 9 SARLVGEQY
TRBV6-1 13 ASTDLQGLGNTIY
TRBV27 13 ASSLSGRGAGELF
TRBV20-1 10 SAGTATYEQY
TRBV12-3/TRBV12-4 13 ASSPGVGSNQPQH
TRBV29-1 11 SVEGVGGYEQY
TRBV12-5 10 ASGWGRDEAF
TRBV3-1 12 ASSQVQGRAGCT